The present T cell receptor beta chain was sequenced within a study of regulatory T cells in long-lasting Graves disease. In building TCR beta libraries, iRepertoire HTBI primers were used together with Arm-PCR of CDR3 regions. TCRdb fed the multiplex PCR reads into MiXCR, producing one record per CDR3 protein. The table has about 400,000 distinct CDR3 sequences, about 20% seen once. This clonotype was seen a few times. Time point specified: persistent/refractory GD, antithyroid drugs over 5 years with positive TRAb. PBMCs provided the RNA from which the TCR library was made. CDR3 length: 14 residues. Germline V gene sequence: CDR1 SGHRS, CDR2 YFSETQ. Between the trimmed V and J ends, which lost 3 bases and 4 bases, there was a span of 10 bases.

The specimen comprised peripheral blood mononuclear cells (PBMCs), sampled when the disease was refractory, from a patient treated with antithyroid drugs. V is TRBV5-1 and J is TRBJ2-2; D perhaps matches TRBD2 (6 bases). This receptor was identified in a female donor with Graves disease. The CDR3, as DNA: TGCGCCAGCAGCTGGGACTTTATCACCGGGGAGCTGTTTTTT. Encoded protein: CASSWDFITGELFF.